The 29 T cell receptor beta chains in this list originate from one sample, sequenced in a study of T cell repertoires in cytomegalovirus infection. Each CDR3 protein gets one entry after TCRdb re-called the reads with MiXCR. This sample carries 300,000 to 400,000 distinct CDR3 sequences, about 29% of them seen once, and the ten largest clones take about 19%. These receptors are not linked to any known antigen. The input for sequencing was cultured PBMCs, taken from culture after CMV antigen stimulation. The source is a human donor in good health (CMV status not recorded). Some clones in this sample may be carry-over from other donors' samples.

The V call is TRBV30, the J call TRBJ2-7; perhaps TRBD2 as D (6 bases). This CDR3 is 14 amino acids long. CDR1 GTSNPN and CDR2 SVGIG come from the germline V gene (reference sequence). With 1 base removed from V and 0 bases from J, the gap between germline ends came to 10 bases. This CDR3 is CAWSGGASSYEQYF. The CDR3 coding sequence is TGTGCCTGGAGTGGCGGGGCTAGCTCCTACGAGCAGTACTTC.

V and J are TRBV2 and TRBJ2-5; 13 bases map to TRBD2. Per germline, CDR1 SNHLY and CDR2 FYNNEI. The CDR3 loop spans 14 amino acids. V gave up 7 bases and J gave up 5 bases; unmatched junction bases: 4. The CDR3 here is CASTGLAGFETQYF. DNA for the CDR3: TGTGCCAGCACGGGACTAGCGGGATTTGAGACCCAGTACTTC.

The genes are TRBV10-3 and TRBJ1-5, with D tentatively TRBD1 (6 bases). The V and J ends lost 4 bases and 9 bases respectively, with 16 bases between them. The CDR3 loop spans 14 amino acids. The germline V gene has CDR1 ENHRY and CDR2 SYGVKD. CDR3 in amino acids: CAISGTDKQGPQHF. CDR3 DNA sequence: TGTGCCATCAGTGGGACAGACAAACAGGGGCCCCAGCATTTT.

This clonotype was observed once. The chain recombines TRBV5-4 with TRBJ1-1; D not resolved. Germline V CDR1 and CDR2: SGHNT, YYREEE (reference sequence). The CDR3 contains 14 residues. The V gene lost 4 bases and the J gene lost 1 base, with 11 bases spanning the gap. The CDR3 reads CASSPQNRNTEAFF. CDR3 in DNA: TGTGCCAGCAGCCCACAAAACAGGAACACTGAAGCTTTCTTT. The complete variable domain, with remaining parts taken from reference TRBV5-4 and TRBJ1-1, reads ETGVTQSPTHLIKTRGQQVTLRCSSQSGHNTVSWYQQALGQGPQFIFQYYREEENGRGNFPPRFSGLQFPNYSSELNVNALELDDSALYLCASSPQNRNTEAFFGQGTRLTVV.

This chain joins TRBV2 and TRBJ2-3, with 9 bases that match TRBD2. J lost 2 bases, V lost 5 bases, and 8 bases had no gene match. The CDR3 has 16 residues. Germline CDR1 and CDR2: SNHLY and FYNNEI. CDR3 coding DNA: TGTGCCAGCAGTCCCCGACTAGCGGCGCCCACAGATACGCAGTATTTT. Its translation is CASSPRLAAPTDTQYF.

The table lists this clonotype with many counts. The chain is built from TRBV7-9 and TRBJ1-5; D ambiguous. The CDR3 is 14 residues long. The ends were cut back, 6 bases at V and 0 bases at J, with 9 bases in the middle. Germline CDR1 SEHNR, CDR2 FQNEAQ (reference sequence). This chain's CDR3 is CASRSSDSNQPQHF. DNA of the CDR3: TGTGCCAGCAGGTCGTCGGATAGCAATCAGCCCCAGCATTTT. Variable domain in full (rest from reference TRBV7-9 and TRBJ1-5): DTGVSQNPRHKITKRGQNVTFRCDPISEHNRLYWYRQTLGQGPEFLTYFQNEAQLEKSRLLSDRFSAERPKGSFSTLEIQRTEQGDSAMYLCASRSSDSNQPQHFGDGTRLSIL.

This clonotype was recorded a few times. The chain carries TRBV28 and TRBJ1-1; D unresolved. The CDR3 is 14 residues long. Germline CDR1 is MDHEN and CDR2 is SYDVKM. V gave up 8 bases and J gave up 0 bases, with 13 bases separating them. CDR3 amino acids: CASGRPHLNTEAFF. The CDR3, as DNA: TGTGCCAGCGGTAGGCCCCACCTGAACACTGAAGCTTTCTTT.

This clonotype was seen a few times. The chain joins TRBV15 to TRBJ1-5; TRBD1 matches at 7 bases. The germline V gene encodes CDR1 LNHNV and CDR2 YYDKDF (reference sequence). The V gene end was trimmed by 1 base and the J gene end by 10 bases; junction bases not matched to a gene: 10. The CDR3 consists of 15 residues. CDR3 DNA sequence: TGTGCCACCAGCAGAGTATTGGAGGGGGCTAATCCCCAGCATTTT. It specifies CATSRVLEGANPQHF.

The chain couples TRBV7-2 to TRBJ2-2, with 9 bases identical to TRBD2. Germline V lookup: CDR1 SGHTA, CDR2 FQGNSA. J was trimmed by 5 bases and V by 3 bases; bases with no gene match: 7. This CDR3 has 16 amino acids. The CDR3 protein is CASSFISGGLTGELFF. As DNA, the CDR3 is TGTGCCAGCAGCTTTATAAGCGGGGGGTTGACCGGGGAGCTGTTTTTT.

V and J are TRBV7-3 and TRBJ2-3, with 7 positions matching TRBD2. Germline V gene sequence: CDR1 SGHTA, CDR2 FQGTGA. The J segment lost 10 bases and the V segment lost 4 bases, leaving 11 bases of the junction unmatched. The CDR3 extends over 14 amino acids. CDR3: CASSSTAAGASQYF. The CDR3 region has the DNA TGTGCCAGCAGCTCGACGGCGGCGGGAGCATCGCAGTATTTT.

The V call is TRBV20-1, the J call TRBJ2-5; D is undetermined. Trimming pared 5 bases from V and 5 bases from J, leaving 18 bases between. The CDR3 length is 14 residues. CDR1 DFQATT and CDR2 SNEGSKA come from the germline V gene (reference sequence). DNA of the CDR3: TGCAGTGCTTACCCCCGGGCGCAGCAGGAGACCCAGTACTTC. Protein sequence: CSAYPRAQQETQYF.

This clonotype came up many times. The chain is built from TRBV10-3 and TRBJ1-2; perhaps TRBD1 as D (5 bases). The V and J ends lost 3 bases and 7 bases respectively, with 15 bases between them. Germline loops: CDR1 ENHRY, CDR2 SYGVKD. This CDR3 is built from 14 residues. In nucleotides, the CDR3 is TGTGCCATCAGTGATGGTCCGGGGGTAGGTGGCTACACCTTC. This encodes CAISDGPGVGGYTF.

There are a few counts of this clonotype. The genes are TRBV27 and TRBJ1-1; D is ambiguous. The CDR3 spans 15 residues. Germline CDR1 is MNHEY and CDR2 is SMNVEV (reference sequence). Trimming cost V 8 bases and J 0 bases, with 16 bases left between them. CDR3 in DNA: TGTGCCAGCCGATCCCCTAGAGGAATGAACACTGAAGCTTTCTTT. It yields the protein CASRSPRGMNTEAFF.

J is TRBJ2-3 and V is TRBV20-1; the match to TRBD2 covers 10 bases. Per the germline V gene, CDR1 is DFQATT and CDR2 is SNEGSKA (reference sequence). The CDR3 has 16 residues. V was clipped by 6 bases and J by 3 bases; unmatched bases: 12. Here the CDR3 reads CSASHLLAGITDTQYF. In DNA, the CDR3 is TGCAGTGCAAGTCATTTACTAGCGGGAATTACAGATACGCAGTATTTT.

In this sample, this clonotype turned up a few times. The chain couples TRBV25-1 to TRBJ2-6, with D tentatively TRBD1 (6 bases). Trimming pared 3 bases from V and 2 bases from J, leaving 8 bases between. Germline values: CDR1 MGHDK, CDR2 SYGVNS. This CDR3 region has 15 residues. In DNA form, the CDR3 reads TGTGCCAGCAGTGACTGGACAGCTGGGGCCAACGTCCTGACTTTC. Encoded protein: CASSDWTAGANVLTF.

This clonotype has a handful of counts. The rearrangement links TRBV10-3 to TRBJ1-2, with a tentative D call TRBD1 (6 bases). Trimming shortened V by 6 bases and J by 3 bases, and 8 bases separated the two germline ends. Germline CDR1 reads ENHRY; CDR2 reads SYGVKD. The length of the CDR3 is 12 residues. In nucleotides, the CDR3 is TGTGCCATCAGGGGGGGCGACTATGGCTACACCTTC. Its translation: CAIRGGDYGYTF.

This chain uses TRBV19 with TRBJ1-1; 11 bases match TRBD1. V dropped 10 bases and J dropped 4; count of bases not matched to a gene: 8. The V gene's germline CDR1 is LNHDA and CDR2 SQIVND (reference sequence). The CDR3 is 14 residues long. In DNA, the CDR3 is TGTGCCACCTCCGCCGGGACAGGGGGCACTGAAGCTTTCTTT. Protein product: CATSAGTGGTEAFF.

This clonotype came up a few times. This chain uses TRBV7-8 with TRBJ2-1; D not certain. CDR3 size: 15 residues. Germline V gene data show CDR1 as SGHVS and CDR2 as FQNEAQ. The germline V and J ends were trimmed by 5 bases and 11 bases, with 22 bases remaining between them. CDR3 sequence (DNA): TGTGCCAGCAGCCGATCGACGAGCCTGAGACCCCAGCAGTTCTTC. It encodes CASSRSTSLRPQQFF. Drawing the rest from reference TRBV7-8 and TRBJ2-1, the complete variable domain is GAGVSQSPRYKVAKRGQDVALRCDPISGHVSLFWYQQALGQGPEFLTYFQNEAQLDKSGLPSDRFFAERPEGSVSTLKIQRTQQEDSAVYLCASSRSTSLRPQQFFGPGTRLTVL.

This clonotype was detected many times. The chain recombines TRBV4-2 with TRBJ2-1, with D tentatively TRBD1 or TRBD2 (5 bases each). Germline CDR1 is LGHNA and CDR2 is YNFKEQ. This CDR3 region has 15 residues. V lost 0 bases and J 5 bases, leaving 11 bases between the germline ends. The CDR3 coding sequence is TGTGCCAGCAGCCAAGAGGGGCGGGCCGACAATGAGCAGTTCTTC. This sequence encodes CASSQEGRADNEQFF.

This clonotype was seen at least ten times. The chain recombines TRBV7-8 with TRBJ2-1, with D unclear. The CDR3 loop spans 13 amino acids. CDR1 is SGHVS, CDR2 FQNEAQ, per germline. V was cut by 2 bases and J by 8 bases, with 10 bases left in between. This CDR3 reads CASSLRERDEQFF. The CDR3 coding sequence is TGTGCCAGCAGCTTACGCGAAAGGGATGAGCAGTTCTTC.

The V call is TRBV11-1, the J call TRBJ1-2, with 7 bases that match TRBD1. V shed 2 bases and J 7 bases; nucleotides not matched to a gene: 4. The length of the CDR3 is 13 residues. Germline V lookup: CDR1 SGHAT, CDR2 FQDESV (reference sequence). The CDR3 DNA is TGTGCCAGCAGCTTAATTCGGACAGGTGGCTACACCTTC. Protein: CASSLIRTGGYTF. Together with reference TRBV11-1 and TRBJ1-2, the CDR3 gives the full variable domain: EAEVAQSPRYKITEKSQAVAFWCDPISGHATLYWYRQILGQGPELLVQFQDESVVDDSQLPKDRFSAERLKGVDSTLKIQPAELGDSAMYLCASSLIRTGGYTFGSGTRLTVV.

This clonotype has at least ten counts. This chain joins TRBV7-8 and TRBJ2-1; no reliable D call. The length of the CDR3 is 13 residues. The V gene's germline CDR1 is SGHVS and CDR2 FQNEAQ. Trimming cost V 10 bases and J 5 bases, with 15 bases left between them. CDR3 bases: TGTGCCATCACGGCGGAATCCGACAATGAGCAGTTCTTC. Translating gives CAITAESDNEQFF.

This clonotype showed up many times. The rearrangement links TRBV5-4 to TRBJ1-2; 9 bases align to TRBD1. The germline gives CDR1 SGHNT, CDR2 YYREEE (reference sequence). V was clipped by 4 bases and J by 6 bases; unmatched bases: 10. The CDR3 contains 15 residues. CDR3 loop: CASSRTGAARDGYTF. The CDR3 coding sequence is TGTGCCAGCAGCCGGACAGGGGCCGCTCGGGATGGCTACACCTTC.

CDR3 DNA: TGTGCCAGCAAGGAAGCGGGGTTAGCCAAAAACATTCAGTACTTC. Amino acids: CASKEAGLAKNIQYF. The J gene is TRBJ2-4, the V gene TRBV6-6; 7 bases agree with TRBD2. CDR3 length equals 15 residues. J was trimmed by 0 bases and V by 7 bases; bases with no gene match: 6. Germline values: CDR1 MNHNY, CDR2 SVGAGI (reference sequence).

This clonotype was picked up a small number of times. The rearrangement links TRBV12-3 or TRBV12-4 to TRBJ1-2; TRBD1 agrees at 8 bases. Losses at the gene ends were 4 bases for V and 6 bases for J; bases not matched to a gene: 10. The CDR3 covers 15 residues. CDR3 region: CASSSPWTGTDGYTF. In DNA form, the CDR3 reads TGTGCCAGCAGTTCACCCTGGACAGGGACGGATGGCTACACCTTC.

The rearrangement uses TRBV4-1 and TRBJ1-1, with D possibly matching TRBD1 (6 bases). There are 14 residues in the CDR3. The ends were cut back, 4 bases at V and 1 base at J, with 10 bases in the middle. CDR1 is MGHRA and CDR2 is YSYEKL in the germline V gene. CDR3 in amino acids: CASSPRTENTEAFF. CDR3 DNA sequence: TGCGCCAGCAGCCCCCGGACAGAGAACACTGAAGCTTTCTTT.

The chain couples TRBV18 to TRBJ1-1; D remains ambiguous. V shed 0 bases and J shed 11 bases, with 22 bases lying between them. The germline CDR1 and CDR2 sequences are KGHSH and LQKENI. The CDR3 consists of 16 residues. DNA of the CDR3: TGTGCCAGCTCACCACCGGTGGTCAGGCCTGCGACGAGGGCTTTCTTT. Its protein is CASSPPVVRPATRAFF.

V usage is TRBV5-1 and J usage is TRBJ1-4, with D uncertain. Trimming shortened V by 0 bases and J by 7 bases, and 16 bases separated the two germline ends. Per germline, CDR1 SGHRS and CDR2 YFSETQ. This CDR3 spans 16 amino acids. CDR3 amino acids: CASSLGPGREGEKLFF. The CDR3 bases are TGCGCCAGCAGCTTGGGGCCTGGACGGGAGGGTGAAAAACTGTTTTTT. Full variable domain (remainder filled in from reference TRBV5-1 and TRBJ1-4): KAGVTQTPRYLIKTRGQQVTLSCSPISGHRSVSWYQQTPGQGLQFLFEYFSETQRNKGNFPGRFSGRQFSNSRSEMNVSTLELGDSALYLCASSLGPGREGEKLFFGSGTQLSVL.

In its sample, this clonotype was seen a few times. The rearrangement uses TRBV28 and TRBJ1-5; the D gene is possibly TRBD1 (5 bases). Per the germline V gene, CDR1 is MDHEN and CDR2 is SYDVKM. The CDR3 is 14 amino acids. Trimming removed 6 bases at V and 7 bases at J, with 16 bases between. This chain's CDR3 is CASSNGGEDQPQHF. Here the CDR3 DNA reads TGTGCCAGCAGCAACGGGGGAGAGGACCAGCCCCAGCATTTT.